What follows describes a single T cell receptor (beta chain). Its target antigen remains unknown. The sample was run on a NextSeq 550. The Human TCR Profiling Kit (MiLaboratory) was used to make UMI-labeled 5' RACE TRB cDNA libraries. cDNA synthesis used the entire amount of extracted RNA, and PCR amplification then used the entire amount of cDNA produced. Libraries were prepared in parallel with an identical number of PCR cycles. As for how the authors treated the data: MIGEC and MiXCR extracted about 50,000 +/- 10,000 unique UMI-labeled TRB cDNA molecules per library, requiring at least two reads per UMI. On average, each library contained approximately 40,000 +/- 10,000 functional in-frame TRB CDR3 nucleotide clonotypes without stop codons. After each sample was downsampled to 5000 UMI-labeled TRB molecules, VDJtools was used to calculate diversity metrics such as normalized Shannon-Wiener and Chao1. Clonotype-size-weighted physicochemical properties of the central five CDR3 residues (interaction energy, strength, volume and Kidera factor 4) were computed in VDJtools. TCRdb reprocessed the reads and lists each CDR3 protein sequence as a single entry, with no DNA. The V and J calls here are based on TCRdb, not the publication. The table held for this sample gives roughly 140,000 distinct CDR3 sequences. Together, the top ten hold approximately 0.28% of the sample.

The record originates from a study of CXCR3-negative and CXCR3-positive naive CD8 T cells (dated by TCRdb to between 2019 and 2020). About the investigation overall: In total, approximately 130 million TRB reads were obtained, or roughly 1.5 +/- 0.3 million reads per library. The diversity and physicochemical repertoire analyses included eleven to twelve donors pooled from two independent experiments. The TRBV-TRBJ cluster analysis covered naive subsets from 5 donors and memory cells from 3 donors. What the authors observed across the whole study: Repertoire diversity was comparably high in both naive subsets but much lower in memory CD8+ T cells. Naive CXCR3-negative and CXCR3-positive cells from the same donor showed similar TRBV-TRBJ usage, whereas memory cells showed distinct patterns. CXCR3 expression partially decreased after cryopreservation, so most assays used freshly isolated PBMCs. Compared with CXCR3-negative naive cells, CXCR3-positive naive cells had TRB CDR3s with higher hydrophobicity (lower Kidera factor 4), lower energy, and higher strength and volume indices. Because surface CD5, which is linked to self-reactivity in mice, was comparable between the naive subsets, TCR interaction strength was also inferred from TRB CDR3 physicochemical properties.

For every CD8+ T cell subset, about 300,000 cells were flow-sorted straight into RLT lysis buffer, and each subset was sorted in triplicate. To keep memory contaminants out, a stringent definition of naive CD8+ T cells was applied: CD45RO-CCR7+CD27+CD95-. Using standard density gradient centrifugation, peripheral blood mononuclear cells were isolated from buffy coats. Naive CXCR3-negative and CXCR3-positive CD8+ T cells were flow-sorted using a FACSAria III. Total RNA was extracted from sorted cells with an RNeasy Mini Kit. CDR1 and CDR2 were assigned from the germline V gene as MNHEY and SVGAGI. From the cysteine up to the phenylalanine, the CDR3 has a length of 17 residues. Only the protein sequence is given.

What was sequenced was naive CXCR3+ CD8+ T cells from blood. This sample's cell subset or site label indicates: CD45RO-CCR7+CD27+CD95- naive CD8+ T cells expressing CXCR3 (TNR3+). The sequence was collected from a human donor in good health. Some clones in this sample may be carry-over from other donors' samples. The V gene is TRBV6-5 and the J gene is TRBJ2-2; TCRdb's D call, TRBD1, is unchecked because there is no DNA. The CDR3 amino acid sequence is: CASSYSLENPHTGELFF.